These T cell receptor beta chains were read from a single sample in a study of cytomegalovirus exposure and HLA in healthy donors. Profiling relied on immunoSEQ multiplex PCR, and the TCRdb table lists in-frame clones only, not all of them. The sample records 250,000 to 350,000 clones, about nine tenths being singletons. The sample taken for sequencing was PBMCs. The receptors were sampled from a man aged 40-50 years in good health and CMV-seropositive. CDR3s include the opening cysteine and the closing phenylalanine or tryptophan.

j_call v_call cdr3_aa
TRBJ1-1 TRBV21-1 CASTNSGGQGEDEAFF
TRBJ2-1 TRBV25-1 CASSENRGTSSYNEQFF
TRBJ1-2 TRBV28 CASSLNEIYGYTF
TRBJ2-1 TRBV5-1 CASSLEGREYNEQFF
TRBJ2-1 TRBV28 CASSPGIAGWSYNEQFF
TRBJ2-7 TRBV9 CASSVETGAHEQYF
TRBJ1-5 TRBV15 CATRTTNSNQPQHF
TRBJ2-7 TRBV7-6 CASSRDRAAEQYF
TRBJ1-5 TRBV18 CASSPRGGGPNQPQHF
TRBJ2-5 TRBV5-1 CASSLVPGGGETQYF
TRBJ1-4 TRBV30 CAWSLEGTGDEKLFF
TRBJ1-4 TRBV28 CASMDRVEKLFF
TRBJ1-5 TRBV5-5 CASSLGDSQYQPQHF
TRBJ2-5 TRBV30 CAWSVPTGGGEETQYF
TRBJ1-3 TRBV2 CAIRTGSSGNTIYF
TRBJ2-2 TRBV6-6 CASLPRTSGRAGELFF
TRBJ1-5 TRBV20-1 CSATGGQPQHF
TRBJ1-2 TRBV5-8 CASSQDRSYGYTF
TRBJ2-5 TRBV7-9 CASSLYRETQYF
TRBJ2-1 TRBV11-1 CASSFVDFSYNEQFF
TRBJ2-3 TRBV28 CASSRMGQSTDTQYF
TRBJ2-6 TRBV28 CASSSISGANVLTF